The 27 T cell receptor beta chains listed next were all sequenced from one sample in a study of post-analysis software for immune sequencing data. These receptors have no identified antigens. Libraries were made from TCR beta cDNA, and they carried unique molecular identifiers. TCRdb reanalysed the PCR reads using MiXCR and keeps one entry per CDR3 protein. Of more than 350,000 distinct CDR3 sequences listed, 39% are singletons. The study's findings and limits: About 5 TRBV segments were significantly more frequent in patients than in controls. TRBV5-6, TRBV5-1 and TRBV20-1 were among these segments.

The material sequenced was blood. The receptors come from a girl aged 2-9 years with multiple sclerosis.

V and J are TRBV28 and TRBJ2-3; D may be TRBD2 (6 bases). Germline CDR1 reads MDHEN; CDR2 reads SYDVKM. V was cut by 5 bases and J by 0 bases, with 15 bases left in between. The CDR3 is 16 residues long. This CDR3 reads CASSPGLMTSTDTQYF. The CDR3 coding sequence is TGTGCCAGCAGTCCGGGACTTATGACGAGCACAGATACGCAGTATTTT.

The CDR3 coding sequence is TGCAGCGTTTCCCCAGCGGGAGCTCGTGAGCAGTACTTC. Translated: CSVSPAGAREQYF. The chain has TRBV29-1 and TRBJ2-5; 8 nucleotides match TRBD2. CDR1 SQVTM and CDR2 ANQGSEA come from the germline V gene. V shed 5 bases, J shed 11 bases, and the junction held 13 bases outside the gene matches. This CDR3 has 13 amino acids.

The CDR3 DNA sequence: TGCGCCAGCAGCTTATACAGGGGGCTGGAGACCCAGTACTTC. Translated: CASSLYRGLETQYF. The V gene is TRBV5-1, the J gene TRBJ2-5; 9 bases match TRBD1. Germline CDR1 and CDR2: SGHRS and YFSETQ. The CDR3 extends over 14 amino acids. J was trimmed by 5 bases and V by 2 bases; bases with no gene match: 4.

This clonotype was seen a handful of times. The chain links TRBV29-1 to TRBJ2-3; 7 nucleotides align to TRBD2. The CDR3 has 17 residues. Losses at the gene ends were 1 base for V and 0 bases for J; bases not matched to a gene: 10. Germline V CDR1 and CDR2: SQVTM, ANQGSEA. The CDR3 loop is CSVEAWSIGGSTDTQYF. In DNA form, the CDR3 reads TGCAGCGTTGAAGCGTGGTCGATCGGGGGGAGCACAGATACGCAGTATTTT.

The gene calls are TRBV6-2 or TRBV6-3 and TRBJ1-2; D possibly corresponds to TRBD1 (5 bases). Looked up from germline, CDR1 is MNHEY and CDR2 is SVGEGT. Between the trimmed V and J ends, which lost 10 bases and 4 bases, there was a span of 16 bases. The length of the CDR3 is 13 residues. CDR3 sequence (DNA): TGTGCCACCCGGAGGGGAGAGGGCTATGGCTACACCTTC. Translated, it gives CATRRGEGYGYTF.

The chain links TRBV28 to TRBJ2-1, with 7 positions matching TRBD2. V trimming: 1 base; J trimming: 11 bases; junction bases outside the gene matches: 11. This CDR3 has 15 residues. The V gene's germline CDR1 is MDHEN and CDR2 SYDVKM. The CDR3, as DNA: TGTGCCAGCAGTTTATTTGCGGGAGAGGGTCTGCAGCAGTTCTTC. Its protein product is CASSLFAGEGLQQFF.

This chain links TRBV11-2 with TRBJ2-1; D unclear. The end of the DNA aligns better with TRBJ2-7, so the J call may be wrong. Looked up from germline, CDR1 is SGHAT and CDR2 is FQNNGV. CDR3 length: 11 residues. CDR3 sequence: CASSHYNEQYF. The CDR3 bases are TGTGCCAGCAGTCACTACAATGAGCAGTACTTC.

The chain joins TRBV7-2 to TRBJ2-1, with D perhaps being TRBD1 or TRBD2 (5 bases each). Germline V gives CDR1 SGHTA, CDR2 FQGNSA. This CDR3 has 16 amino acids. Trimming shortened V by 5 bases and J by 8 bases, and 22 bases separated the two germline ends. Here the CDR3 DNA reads TGTGCCAGCAGCGGACCCCGGGGCGGAACCCTCGATGAGCAGTTCTTC. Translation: CASSGPRGGTLDEQFF.

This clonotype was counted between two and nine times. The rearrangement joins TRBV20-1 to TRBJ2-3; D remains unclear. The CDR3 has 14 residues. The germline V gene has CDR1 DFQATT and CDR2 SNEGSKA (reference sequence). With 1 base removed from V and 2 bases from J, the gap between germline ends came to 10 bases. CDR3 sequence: CSARGLNYTDTQYF. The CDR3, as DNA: TGCAGTGCTAGAGGACTGAATTACACAGATACGCAGTATTTT.

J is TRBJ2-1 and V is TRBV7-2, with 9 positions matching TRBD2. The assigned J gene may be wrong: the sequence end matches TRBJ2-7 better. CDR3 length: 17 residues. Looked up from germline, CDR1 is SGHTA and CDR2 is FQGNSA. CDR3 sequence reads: CASSLDAGGPRGGEQYF. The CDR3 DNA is TGTGCCAGCAGCTTAGATGCGGGAGGGCCGCGTGGGGGCGAGCAGTACTTC.

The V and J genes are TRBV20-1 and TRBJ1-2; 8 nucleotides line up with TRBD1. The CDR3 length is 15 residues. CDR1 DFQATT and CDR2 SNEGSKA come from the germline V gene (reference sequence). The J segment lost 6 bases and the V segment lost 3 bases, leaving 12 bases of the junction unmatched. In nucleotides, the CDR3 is TGCAGTGCTAGCCTACTCCTTCAGGGGGCGCATGGCTACACCTTC. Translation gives CSASLLLQGAHGYTF.

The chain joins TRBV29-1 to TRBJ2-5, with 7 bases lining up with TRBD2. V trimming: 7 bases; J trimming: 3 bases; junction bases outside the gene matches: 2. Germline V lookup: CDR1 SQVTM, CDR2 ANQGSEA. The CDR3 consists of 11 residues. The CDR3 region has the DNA TGCAGCGGTGGACTAGAAGAGACCCAGTACTTC. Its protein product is CSGGLEETQYF. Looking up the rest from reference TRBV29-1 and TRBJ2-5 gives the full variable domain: SAVISQKPSRDICQRGTSLTIQCQVDSQVTMMFWYRQQPGQSLTLIATANQGSEATYESGFVIDKFPISRPNLTFSTLTVSNMSPEDSSIYLCSGGLEETQYFGPGTRLLVL.

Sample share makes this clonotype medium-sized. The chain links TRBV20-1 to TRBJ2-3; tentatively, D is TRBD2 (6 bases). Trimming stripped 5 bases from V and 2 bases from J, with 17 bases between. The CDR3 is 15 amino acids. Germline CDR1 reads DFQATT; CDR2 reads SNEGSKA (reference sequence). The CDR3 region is CSAETGTSITDTQYF. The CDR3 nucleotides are TGCAGTGCTGAGACCGGGACTTCAATCACAGATACGCAGTATTTT.

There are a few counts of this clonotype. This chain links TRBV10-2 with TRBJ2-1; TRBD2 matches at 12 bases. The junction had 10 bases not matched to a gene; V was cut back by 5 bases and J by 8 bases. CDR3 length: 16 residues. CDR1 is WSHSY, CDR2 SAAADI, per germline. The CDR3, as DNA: TGCGCCAGCAGTCGACTAGCGGGGGACCGGTGGGATGAGCAGTTCTTC. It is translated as CASSRLAGDRWDEQFF.

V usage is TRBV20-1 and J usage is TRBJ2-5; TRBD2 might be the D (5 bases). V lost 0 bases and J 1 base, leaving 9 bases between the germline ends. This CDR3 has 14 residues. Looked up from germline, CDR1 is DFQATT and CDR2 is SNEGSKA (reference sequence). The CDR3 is CSARDPGSQETQYF. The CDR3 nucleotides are TGCAGTGCTAGAGATCCTGGGAGCCAAGAGACCCAGTACTTC.

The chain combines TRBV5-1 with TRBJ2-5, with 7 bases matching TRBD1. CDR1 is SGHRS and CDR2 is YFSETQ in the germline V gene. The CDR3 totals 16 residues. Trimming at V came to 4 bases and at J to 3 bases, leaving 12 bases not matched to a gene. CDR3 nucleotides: TGCGCCAGCAGCCTAACAGGGACAGTAGCCAAAGAGACCCAGTACTTC. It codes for CASSLTGTVAKETQYF.

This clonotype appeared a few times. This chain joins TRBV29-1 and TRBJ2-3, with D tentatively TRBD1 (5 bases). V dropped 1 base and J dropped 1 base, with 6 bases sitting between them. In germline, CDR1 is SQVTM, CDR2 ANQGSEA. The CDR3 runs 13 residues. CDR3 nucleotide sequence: TGCAGCGTTGAAGCCAGGGGCACAGATACGCAGTATTTT. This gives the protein CSVEARGTDTQYF.

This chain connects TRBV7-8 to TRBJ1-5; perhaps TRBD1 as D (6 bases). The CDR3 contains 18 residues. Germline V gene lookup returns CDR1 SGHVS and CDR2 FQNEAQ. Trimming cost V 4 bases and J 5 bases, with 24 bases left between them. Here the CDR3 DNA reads TGTGCCAGCAGCTCCCTTAGTGCCGGGGGGCGACGATATCAGCCCCAGCATTTT. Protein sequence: CASSSLSAGGRRYQPQHF.

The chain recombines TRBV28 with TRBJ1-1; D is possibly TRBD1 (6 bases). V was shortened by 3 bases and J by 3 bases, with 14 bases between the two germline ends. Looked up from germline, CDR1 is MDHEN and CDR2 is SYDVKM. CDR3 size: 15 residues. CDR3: CASSFSGAGDTEAFF. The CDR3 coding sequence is TGTGCCAGCAGTTTTTCAGGGGCTGGGGACACTGAAGCTTTCTTT.

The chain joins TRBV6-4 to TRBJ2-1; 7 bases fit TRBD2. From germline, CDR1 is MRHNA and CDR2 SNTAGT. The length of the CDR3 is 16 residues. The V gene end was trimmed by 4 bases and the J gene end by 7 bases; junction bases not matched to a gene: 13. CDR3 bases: TGTGCCAGCAGTGGCAGGAGCGGGATGGGGGGGAATGAGCAGTTCTTC. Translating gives CASSGRSGMGGNEQFF.

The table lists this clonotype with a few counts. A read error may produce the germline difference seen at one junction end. CDR3 nucleotide sequence: TGCAGTGCTAGAAAGGGGAATGAAAAACGGTTTTTT. Amino acid sequence: CSARKGNEKRFF. The V gene is TRBV20-1, the J gene TRBJ1-4; D might be TRBD1 (5 bases). The CDR3 totals 12 residues. Germline V gene lookup returns CDR1 DFQATT and CDR2 SNEGSKA (reference sequence).

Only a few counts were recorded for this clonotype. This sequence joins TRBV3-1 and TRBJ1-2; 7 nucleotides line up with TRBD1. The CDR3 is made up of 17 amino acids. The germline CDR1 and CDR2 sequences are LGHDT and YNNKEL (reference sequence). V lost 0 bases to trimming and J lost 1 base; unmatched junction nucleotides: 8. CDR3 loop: CASSQDWGSGGNYGYTF. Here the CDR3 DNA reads TGTGCCAGCAGCCAAGATTGGGGCTCAGGGGGTAACTATGGCTACACCTTC.

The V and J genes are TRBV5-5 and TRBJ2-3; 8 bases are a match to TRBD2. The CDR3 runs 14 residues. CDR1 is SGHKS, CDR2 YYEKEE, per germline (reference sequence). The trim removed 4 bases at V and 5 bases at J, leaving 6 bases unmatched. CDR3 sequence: CASSGRLAKDTQYF. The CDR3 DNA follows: TGTGCCAGCAGCGGGCGACTAGCGAAAGATACGCAGTATTTT.

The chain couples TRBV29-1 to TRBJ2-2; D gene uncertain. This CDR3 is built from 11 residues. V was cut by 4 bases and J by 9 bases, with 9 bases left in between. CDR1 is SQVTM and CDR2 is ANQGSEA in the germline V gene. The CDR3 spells CSVGSSRELFF. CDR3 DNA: TGCAGCGTTGGCAGCTCCCGGGAGCTGTTTTTT.

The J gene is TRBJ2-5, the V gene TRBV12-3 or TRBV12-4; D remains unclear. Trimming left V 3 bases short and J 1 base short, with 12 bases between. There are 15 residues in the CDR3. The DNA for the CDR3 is TGTGCCAGCAGTTTTTCAGCGATCTCCCAAGAGACCCAGTACTTC. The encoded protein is CASSFSAISQETQYF.

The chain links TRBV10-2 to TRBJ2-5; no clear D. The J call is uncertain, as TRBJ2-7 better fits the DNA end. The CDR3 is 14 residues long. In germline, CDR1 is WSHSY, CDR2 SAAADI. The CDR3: CASSFPGLIYEQYF. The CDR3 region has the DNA TGCGCCAGCAGTTTCCCCGGGCTGATCTACGAGCAGTACTTC.

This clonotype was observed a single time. Here the CDR3 reads CASTPAWRGPKNIQYF. The DNA of the CDR3 is TGTGCCAGCACCCCAGCTTGGAGGGGGCCCAAAAACATTCAGTACTTC. This chain links TRBV27 with TRBJ2-4; D perhaps matches TRBD1 (7 bases). CDR3 length: 16 amino acids. Germline values: CDR1 MNHEY, CDR2 SMNVEV (reference sequence). Trimming removed 7 bases at V and 2 bases at J, with 18 bases between.